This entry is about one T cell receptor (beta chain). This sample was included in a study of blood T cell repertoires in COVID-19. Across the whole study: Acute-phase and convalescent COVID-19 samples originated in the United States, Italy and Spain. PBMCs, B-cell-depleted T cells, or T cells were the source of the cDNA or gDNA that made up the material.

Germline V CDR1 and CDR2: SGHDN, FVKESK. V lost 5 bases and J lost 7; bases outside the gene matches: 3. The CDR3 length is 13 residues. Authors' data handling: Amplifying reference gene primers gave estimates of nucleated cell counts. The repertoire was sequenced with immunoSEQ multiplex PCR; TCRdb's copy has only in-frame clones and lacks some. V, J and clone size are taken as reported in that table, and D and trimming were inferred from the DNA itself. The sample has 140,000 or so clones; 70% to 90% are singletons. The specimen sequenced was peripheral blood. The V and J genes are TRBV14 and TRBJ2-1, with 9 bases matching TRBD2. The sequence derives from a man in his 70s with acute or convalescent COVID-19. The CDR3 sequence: CASSYLAGNEQFF. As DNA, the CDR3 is TGTGCCAGCAGCTATCTAGCGGGGAATGAGCAGTTCTTC.